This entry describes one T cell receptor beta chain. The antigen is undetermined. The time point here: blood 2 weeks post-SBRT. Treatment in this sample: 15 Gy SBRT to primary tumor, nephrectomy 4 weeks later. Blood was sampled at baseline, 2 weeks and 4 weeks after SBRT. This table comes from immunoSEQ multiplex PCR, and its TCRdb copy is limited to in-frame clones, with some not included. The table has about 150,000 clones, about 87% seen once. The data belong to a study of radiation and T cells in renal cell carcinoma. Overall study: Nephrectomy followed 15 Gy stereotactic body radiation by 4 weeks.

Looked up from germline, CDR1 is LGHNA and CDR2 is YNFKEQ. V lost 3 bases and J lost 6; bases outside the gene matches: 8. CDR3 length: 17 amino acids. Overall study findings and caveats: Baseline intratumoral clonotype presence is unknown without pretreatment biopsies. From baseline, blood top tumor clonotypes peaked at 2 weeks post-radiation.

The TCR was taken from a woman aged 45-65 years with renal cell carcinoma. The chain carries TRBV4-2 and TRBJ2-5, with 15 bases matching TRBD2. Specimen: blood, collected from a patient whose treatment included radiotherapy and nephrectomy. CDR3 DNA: TGTGCCAGCAGCCAGAGGACTAGCGGGGGGGCCATAAAGACCCAGTACTTC. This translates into CASSQRTSGGAIKTQYF.